The T cell receptor (beta chain) described here comes from a study of OX40 agonist ivuxolimab in advanced cancers. Study-wide results and limits: At doses 0.1 to 3.0 mg/kg, CD4+ and CD8+ clones expanded.

On this clone: Antigen: not known.

The assay was immunoSEQ multiplex PCR, and TCRdb's table has in-frame clones only and misses some. Of tens of thousands of clones listed, about 90% are singletons. The sample in question was CD4+ or CD8+ T cells sorted from blood, obtained in a trial of the OX40 agonist ivuxolimab. The sequence derives from an adult with an advanced solid tumor such as melanoma, head and neck, liver or kidney cancer.

CDR3: CASSITGSYEQYF. CDR3 coding DNA: TGTGCCAGTAGTATAACAGGCTCCTACGAGCAGTACTTC. The V gene is TRBV19, the J gene TRBJ2-7; D perhaps matches TRBD1 (5 bases). The CDR3 has 13 amino acids. From germline, CDR1 is LNHDA and CDR2 SQIVND (reference sequence). V was trimmed by 2 bases and J by 0 bases, leaving 5 bases between them.